A single sample gave rise to the 25 T cell receptor beta chains below, sequenced in a study of vaccination effects on CD4 cells after COVID-19 (dated by TCRdb to between 2021 and 2022). To identify antigen-specific CD4+ T cell clonotypes by their expansion, the ViraFEST assay first stimulated PBMC with viral peptide pools and then applied TCR sequencing. After around 11 days of culture, CD4+ T cells were isolated with the EasySep CD4+ T cell isolation kit. Negative nucleocapsid antibody results before and after vaccination confirmed that the healthy vaccine recipients had no prior SARS-CoV-2 infection. For these receptors, no antigen is known. Libraries were made using the immunoSEQ multiplex PCR assay. This immuneACCESS table, as held by TCRdb, lists in-frame sequences with V and J called but not all clones. Of the missing ones, under half trace to an unresolved V gene in checked studies; the others have no known cause. For this sample the table gives about 38,000 clones, of which around 67% were detected only once. Roughly 20% of the sample goes to the ten largest clones.

Sequenced here: CD4+ T cells from PBMCs cultured with SARS-CoV-2 spike peptides, sampled before COVID-19 vaccination. The sample's cell subset or site label is to be understood as: SARS-CoV-2 spike overlapping peptide pool stimulation. These receptors were obtained from a human donor who received a COVID-19 vaccine.

The rearrangement links TRBV19 to TRBJ2-1; no reliable D call. This CDR3 has 11 amino acids. Trimming shortened V by 3 bases and J by 15 bases, and 12 bases separated the two germline ends. CDR1 and CDR2 (germline): LNHDA, SQIVND (reference sequence). CDR3 bases: TGTGCCAGTAGTATGGTTGGGAAGCCGTTCTTC. Protein sequence: CASSMVGKPFF.

The chain couples TRBV7-2 to TRBJ1-2; 7 nucleotides align to TRBD1. Germline CDR1 is SGHTA and CDR2 is FQGNSA. The V gene end was trimmed by 5 bases and the J gene end by 8 bases; junction bases not matched to a gene: 17. CDR3 length: 16 amino acids. The CDR3 spells CASSPKGLRDSRGYTF. CDR3 sequence (DNA): TGTGCCAGCAGCCCAAAGGGCCTCCGGGACAGCCGAGGCTACACCTTC. Complete variable domain (other parts from reference TRBV7-2 and TRBJ1-2): GAGVSQSPSNKVTEKGKDVELRCDPISGHTALYWYRQSLGQGLEFLIYFQGNSAPDKSGLPSDRFSAERTGGSVSTLTIQRTQQEDSAVYLCASSPKGLRDSRGYTFGSGTRLTVV.

The gene calls are TRBV10-3 and TRBJ1-2; D is perhaps TRBD1 (5 bases). Trimming removed 10 bases from V and 2 bases from J, with 11 bases in between. CDR3 length equals 12 residues. Looked up from germline, CDR1 is ENHRY and CDR2 is SYGVKD. This CDR3 is CASRDGNYGYTF. The CDR3 nucleotides are TGTGCCAGCAGGGACGGAAACTATGGCTACACCTTC.

CDR3: CASSVQGNTEAFF. CDR3 in DNA: TGCGCCAGCAGCGTACAGGGGAACACTGAAGCTTTCTTT. This rearrangement joins TRBV5-1 to TRBJ1-1, with D possibly being TRBD1 (6 bases). The CDR3 is made up of 13 amino acids. The V gene lost 4 bases and the J gene lost 1 base, with 8 bases spanning the gap. CDR1 is SGHRS, CDR2 YFSETQ, per germline.

V usage is TRBV25-1 and J usage is TRBJ1-6; weak D call: TRBD1 (5 bases). Germline-derived CDR1 and CDR2 are MGHDK and SYGVNS. The CDR3 has 14 residues. Trimming took 0 bases from V and 6 from J, leaving 6 bases between them. CDR3: CASSEYRANSPLHF. The DNA of the CDR3 is TGTGCCAGCAGTGAATACAGGGCTAATTCACCCCTCCACTTT. Supplemented by reference TRBV25-1 and TRBJ1-6, the full variable domain reads EADIYQTPRYLVIGTGKKITLECSQTMGHDKMYWYQQDPGMELHLIHYSYGVNSTEKGDLSSESTVSRIRTEHFPLTLESARPSHTSQYLCASSEYRANSPLHFGNGTRLTVT.

The chain joins TRBV4-1 to TRBJ2-3, with 9 bases that match TRBD1. CDR1 MGHRA and CDR2 YSYEKL come from the germline V gene. With 9 bases clipped from V and 2 bases from J, the junction kept 9 bases outside the gene matches. CDR3 size: 15 residues. CDR3 DNA sequence: TGCGCCAGTGGTCCCGGGACAGGGAACACAGATACGCAGTATTTT. Amino acids: CASGPGTGNTDTQYF.

The sample holds a few counts of this clone. The chain has TRBV6-6 and TRBJ2-7; 9 nucleotides align to TRBD2. CDR3 size: 14 residues. Germline V CDR1 and CDR2: MNHNY, SVGAGI (reference sequence). After removal of 6 bases from V and 3 bases from J, the junction contained 6 bases not matched to a gene. The CDR3 sequence: CASSGSSGIYEQYF. The DNA for the CDR3 is TGTGCCAGCAGCGGCTCTAGCGGGATCTACGAGCAGTACTTC.

The chain recombines TRBV7-2 with TRBJ2-3; D gene unclear. The germline V gene encodes CDR1 SGHTA and CDR2 FQGNSA. Between the trimmed V and J ends, which lost 5 bases and 3 bases, there was a span of 15 bases. The CDR3 is 15 residues long. CDR3 region: CASSRRAVGTDTQYF. The CDR3 DNA sequence: TGTGCCAGCAGCCGCAGAGCCGTGGGGACAGATACGCAGTATTTT. Full variable domain (remainder filled in from reference TRBV7-2 and TRBJ2-3): GAGVSQSPSNKVTEKGKDVELRCDPISGHTALYWYRQSLGQGLEFLIYFQGNSAPDKSGLPSDRFSAERTGGSVSTLTIQRTQQEDSAVYLCASSRRAVGTDTQYFGPGTRLTVL.

This clone was seen more than once but under ten times. Compared with germline, one end of the junction differs, possibly owing to a read error. The chain combines TRBV7-9 with TRBJ1-6, with TRBD1 identical over 8 bases. The CDR3 consists of 12 residues. CDR1 is SEHNR and CDR2 is FQNEAQ in the germline V gene (reference sequence). CDR3 sequence (DNA): TGTGCCAGCAGCCGCCTCTCAGGGGGCGTTGACTTT. Its translation: CASSRLSGGVDF.

CDR3 nucleotide sequence: TGTGCCTGGCAAGGAACTAGCGGCTTCCAAGAGACCCAGTACTTC. Protein sequence: CAWQGTSGFQETQYF. The V call is TRBV30, the J call TRBJ2-5, with 8 bases fitting TRBD2. CDR1 GTSNPN and CDR2 SVGIG come from the germline V gene (reference sequence). V shed 5 bases, J shed 1 base, and the junction held 9 bases outside the gene matches. CDR3 length equals 15 residues.

The chain links TRBV30 to TRBJ2-1; the match to TRBD2 covers 7 bases. Germline-derived CDR1 and CDR2 are GTSNPN and SVGIG (reference sequence). J was trimmed by 4 bases and V by 0 bases; bases with no gene match: 12. The length of the CDR3 is 17 residues. The CDR3 DNA reads as TGTGCCTGGAGTGTACGGGCGGGAGTTCGGGGGTACAATGAGCAGTTCTTC. Its protein is CAWSVRAGVRGYNEQFF.

The rearrangement joins TRBV21-1 to TRBJ1-1; whether TRBD1, the table's D call, matches the DNA was not checked. TRBV21-1 is flagged as a pseudogene. The CDR3 is 19 amino acids. The CDR3, as DNA: TGTGCCAGCAGCAAAGGAAGCCTCCGGGACAGGGTTTTGAACACTGAAGCTTTCTTT. It codes for CASSKGSLRDRVLNTEAFF.

The V gene is TRBV7-9, the J gene TRBJ2-1, with a tentative D call TRBD1 (5 bases). With 5 bases removed from V and 9 bases from J, the gap between germline ends came to 17 bases. CDR3 length equals 14 residues. Germline assignment: CDR1 SEHNR and CDR2 FQNEAQ (reference sequence). This CDR3 is CASSLNSQGLEQFF. In DNA form, the CDR3 reads TGTGCCAGCAGCCTAAATTCGCAGGGTCTTGAGCAGTTCTTC. Based on the CDR3 plus reference TRBV7-9 and TRBJ2-1, the full variable domain is DTGVSQNPRHKITKRGQNVTFRCDPISEHNRLYWYRQTLGQGPEFLTYFQNEAQLEKSRLLSDRFSAERPKGSFSTLEIQRTEQGDSAMYLCASSLNSQGLEQFFGPGTRLTVL.

The DNA for the CDR3 is TGTGCCAGCAGCTTGGACCATTTATCGGTCCGCTACGAGCAGTACTTC. Protein product: CASSLDHLSVRYEQYF. The chain links TRBV5-6 to TRBJ2-7, with D unclear. Trimming removed 0 bases at V and 3 bases at J, with 16 bases between. The CDR3 is 16 amino acids. Germline V gene sequence: CDR1 SGHDT, CDR2 YYEEEE.

The DNA for the CDR3 is TGTGCCAGCAGTCGCCCTGGCCAGGGCTACACCTTC. It encodes CASSRPGQGYTF. The chain has TRBV2 and TRBJ1-2, with D unresolved. Germline V lookup: CDR1 SNHLY, CDR2 FYNNEI. CDR3 length: 12 residues. Trimming took off 5 bases at V and 8 bases at J, with 12 bases between the two ends.

The V call is TRBV3-1 (or the pseudogene TRBV3-2), the J call TRBJ1-5, with D hard to call. Germline-derived CDR1 and CDR2 are LGHDT and YNNKEL (reference sequence). This CDR3 is built from 15 residues. V dropped 4 bases and J dropped 2 bases, with 12 bases sitting between them. The CDR3 sequence is CASSLRPGGNQPQHF. Here the CDR3 DNA reads TGTGCCAGCAGCCTCCGGCCCGGCGGCAATCAGCCCCAGCATTTT.

The V call is TRBV5-5, the J call TRBJ1-1; no clear D. V was clipped by 4 bases and J by 5 bases, with 9 bases between them. Germline V gene sequence: CDR1 SGHKS, CDR2 YYEKEE (reference sequence). The CDR3 consists of 12 residues. DNA for the CDR3: TGTGCCAGCAGCCTAATATGGACTGAAGCTTTCTTT. It specifies CASSLIWTEAFF.

The J gene is TRBJ1-4, the V gene TRBV2; 7 bases are a match to TRBD1. CDR1 SNHLY and CDR2 FYNNEI come from the germline V gene. V shed 2 bases, J shed 7 bases, and the junction held 4 bases outside the gene matches. The CDR3 has 14 residues. The DNA for the CDR3 is TGTGCCAGCAGTGAACAGGGGGTTTTTGAAAAACTGTTTTTT. Residues: CASSEQGVFEKLFF.

This chain links TRBV12-3 or TRBV12-4 with TRBJ2-7; D gene uncertain. V dropped 4 bases and J dropped 3 bases, with 7 bases sitting between them. The CDR3 has 12 amino acids. This CDR3 is CASSSRFYEQYF. The CDR3 nucleotides are TGTGCCAGCAGTTCCCGTTTCTACGAGCAGTACTTC.

The genes are TRBV5-1 and TRBJ1-4, with D possibly TRBD1 on 5 matching bases. The germline V and J ends were trimmed by 4 bases and 3 bases, with 19 bases remaining between them. Looked up from germline, CDR1 is SGHRS and CDR2 is YFSETQ. CDR3 length equals 17 residues. The DNA of the CDR3 is TGCGCCAGCAGCCCGACCTTCAGGGCCGGGCCTAATGAAAAACTGTTTTTT. Residues: CASSPTFRAGPNEKLFF.

CDR3 in amino acids: CASSLGGVNQPQHF. CDR3 coding DNA: TGTGCCAGCAGCTTGGGGGGGGTGAATCAGCCCCAGCATTTT. The chain combines TRBV5-5 with TRBJ1-5, with D possibly matching TRBD1 (5 bases). This CDR3 has 14 amino acids. Germline CDR1 is SGHKS and CDR2 is YYEKEE (reference sequence). Between the trimmed V and J ends, which lost 0 bases and 4 bases, there was a span of 8 bases. Looking up the rest from reference TRBV5-5 and TRBJ1-5 gives the full variable domain: DAGVTQSPTHLIKTRGQQVTLRCSPISGHKSVSWYQQVLGQGPQFIFQYYEKEERGRGNFPDRFSARQFPNYSSELNVNALLLGDSALYLCASSLGGVNQPQHFGDGTRLSIL.

The genes are TRBV19 and TRBJ2-6, with 7 nucleotides matching TRBD1. Per germline, CDR1 LNHDA and CDR2 SQIVND (reference sequence). CDR3 size: 17 residues. Trimming took 6 bases from V and 0 from J; bases not matched to a gene: 8. The CDR3 protein is CASSSFTGDSGANVLTF. CDR3 DNA: TGTGCCAGTAGCTCCTTTACAGGGGACTCTGGGGCCAACGTCCTGACTTTC.

J is TRBJ2-5 and V is TRBV7-2, with D possibly TRBD1 on 5 matching bases. The length of the CDR3 is 15 residues. Germline V gives CDR1 SGHTA, CDR2 FQGNSA. Trimming left V 1 base short and J 3 bases short, with 12 bases between. Here the CDR3 DNA reads TGTGCCAGCAGCTTAGTTGGAAGGGGAAAAGAGACCCAGTACTTC. It codes for CASSLVGRGKETQYF.

In regard to this clone: This sample includes further DNA sequences coding for the same CDR3. The chain combines TRBV3-1 (or the pseudogene TRBV3-2) with TRBJ2-7; unclear D gene. CDR1 is LGHDT and CDR2 is YNNKEL in the germline V gene (reference sequence). Trimming took 2 bases from V and 1 from J, leaving 3 bases between them. The CDR3 contains 12 residues. The CDR3 DNA reads TGTGCCAGCAGCCAACAATCCTACGAGCAGTACTTC. This encodes CASSQQSYEQYF.

The rearrangement joins TRBV10-3 to TRBJ2-5; D ambiguous. Germline-derived CDR1 and CDR2 are ENHRY and SYGVKD. This CDR3 region has 14 residues. The V gene lost 7 bases and the J gene lost 0 bases, with 12 bases spanning the gap. CDR3 protein: CAITKDRDQETQYF. CDR3 DNA sequence: TGTGCCATCACAAAGGACCGGGACCAAGAGACCCAGTACTTC.